This entry lists 19 T cell receptor beta chains sequenced from one sample in a study of TIL therapy for anti-PD-1-resistant metastatic lung cancer. Time point meaning: pre-treatment sample, taken before nivolumab and TIL therapy. The tumor samples were excised metastases, mostly pleural nodules or supraclavicular lymph nodes. The libraries were made with immunoSEQ v3. Clones were read by immunoSEQ multiplex PCR, and TCRdb kept only the in-frame ones, dropping some. The repertoire includes under 100,000 clones, about 71% of them detected once, and over 9.5% sits in the top ten. Sequencing was performed on tumor tissue, taken at baseline. The receptors derive from a person aged 25 to 80 with non-small cell lung cancer.

This chain links TRBV21-1 with TRBJ1-5; TRBD1, the table's D call, lacks a check against the DNA. TRBV21-1 counts as a pseudogene. CDR3 size: 15 residues. The CDR3 sequence is CASSYGTGRNQPQHF. CDR3 coding DNA: TGTGCCAGCAGCTACGGGACAGGGAGAAATCAGCCCCAGCATTTT.

This chain uses TRBV10-3 with TRBJ2-5; 8 positions agree with TRBD1. This CDR3 contains 12 residues. V lost 8 bases, J lost 9 bases, and 8 bases stayed unmatched. Looked up from germline, CDR1 is ENHRY and CDR2 is SYGVKD. CDR3 sequence (DNA): TGTGCCATCGGTGGACAGGGTGATTCCCAGTACTTC. The encoded protein is CAIGGQGDSQYF.

The V and J genes are TRBV28 and TRBJ2-3; D might be TRBD2 (5 bases). V lost 4 bases and J lost 4, with 9 bases in between. This CDR3 has 13 residues. The germline CDR1 and CDR2 sequences are MDHEN and SYDVKM. The CDR3 coding sequence is TGTGCCAGCAGTTCGAGCGGAGCAGATACGCAGTATTTT. It codes for CASSSSGADTQYF.

This chain links TRBV7-2 with TRBJ2-5; D is ambiguous. CDR1 and CDR2 (germline): SGHTA, FQGNSA. V was clipped by 1 base and J by 2 bases, with 5 bases between them. The CDR3 loop spans 13 amino acids. The CDR3 protein is CASSLGRQETQYF. CDR3 coding DNA: TGTGCCAGCAGCTTAGGCAGACAAGAGACCCAGTACTTC.

This clone was recorded a few times. The chain combines TRBV29-1 with TRBJ1-1, with 9 bases matching TRBD1. The V gene end was trimmed by 7 bases and the J gene end by 4 bases; junction bases not matched to a gene: 4. Germline loops: CDR1 SQVTM, CDR2 ANQGSEA. The CDR3 has 12 amino acids. CDR3 DNA: TGCAGCGGTCTGGACAGGGGCACTGAAGCTTTCTTT. This translates into CSGLDRGTEAFF.

The chain combines TRBV7-8 with TRBJ2-7, with a weak D call TRBD2 (5 bases). V dropped 8 bases and J dropped 1 base, with 15 bases sitting between them. The CDR3 length is 14 residues. The germline CDR1 and CDR2 sequences are SGHVS and FQNEAQ. CDR3 in DNA: TGTGCCAGCCGCCGCGCGGGCACATCCTACGAGCAGTACTTC. Its protein product is CASRRAGTSYEQYF. The full variable domain, with the rest looked up from reference TRBV7-8 and TRBJ2-7, is GAGVSQSPRYKVAKRGQDVALRCDPISGHVSLFWYQQALGQGPEFLTYFQNEAQLDKSGLPSDRFFAERPEGSVSTLKIQRTQQEDSAVYLCASRRAGTSYEQYFGPGTRLTVT.

The chain couples TRBV27 to TRBJ2-1; D is tentatively TRBD1 or TRBD2 (5 bases each). Germline CDR1 is MNHEY and CDR2 is SMNVEV (reference sequence). Trimming took off 4 bases at V and 2 bases at J, with 12 bases between the two ends. The CDR3 contains 15 residues. CDR3 amino acids: CASSYGRGPYNEQFF. In nucleotides, the CDR3 is TGTGCCAGCAGTTATGGACGGGGCCCCTACAATGAGCAGTTCTTC.

This clone appeared a few times. V and J are TRBV18 and TRBJ2-7, with TRBD1 matching over 9 bases. The CDR3 runs 15 residues. V shed 5 bases, J shed 6 bases, and the junction held 11 bases outside the gene matches. Germline V gene lookup returns CDR1 KGHSH and CDR2 LQKENI. The CDR3 is CASSLRTGDLSEQYF. In nucleotides, the CDR3 is TGTGCCAGCTCATTGAGGACAGGGGACCTCTCCGAGCAGTACTTC. Full variable domain (missing parts from reference TRBV18 and TRBJ2-7): NAGVMQNPRHLVRRRGQEARLRCSPMKGHSHVYWYRQLPEEGLKFMVYLQKENIIDESGMPKERFSAEFPKEGPSILRIQQVVRGDSAAYFCASSLRTGDLSEQYFGPGTRLTVT.

The V gene is TRBV6-5, the J gene TRBJ2-3; tentatively, D is TRBD1 (5 bases). The CDR3 consists of 15 residues. V was cut by 2 bases and J by 4 bases, with 13 bases left in between. Germline V gene sequence: CDR1 MNHEY, CDR2 SVGAGI. The CDR3 DNA is TGTGCCAGCAGTTACGGGCAGGGTGAGGCAGATACGCAGTATTTT. Translating it yields CASSYGQGEADTQYF.

This chain uses TRBV27 with TRBJ1-2, with a tentative D call TRBD1 (5 bases). The CDR3 sequence is 14 residues long. Germline CDR1 and CDR2: MNHEY and SMNVEV (reference sequence). Trimming cost V 4 bases and J 8 bases, with 17 bases left between them. CDR3 amino acids: CASSSHSGGGGYTF. DNA of the CDR3: TGTGCCAGCAGTTCTCATTCTGGGGGTGGCGGCTACACCTTC.

This clone appeared a few times. This chain joins TRBV12-3 or TRBV12-4 and TRBJ1-1; D is undetermined. This CDR3 is built from 13 residues. V gave up 3 bases and J gave up 11 bases, with 16 bases separating them. CDR3 loop: CASSLGPPGRAFF. The CDR3 DNA follows: TGTGCCAGCAGTTTGGGTCCCCCCGGGAGGGCTTTCTTT.

The chain combines TRBV9 with TRBJ2-7, with 7 bases aligning to TRBD2. The CDR3 loop spans 14 amino acids. Unmatched junction bases numbered 9, after V lost 4 bases and J lost 5 bases. CDR1 is SGDLS, CDR2 YYNGEE, per germline. The CDR3 region is CASSPRLASNEQYF. CDR3 DNA: TGTGCCAGCAGCCCGAGACTAGCATCAAACGAGCAGTACTTC.

V and J are TRBV13 and TRBJ2-1, with TRBD2 as a possible D gene (6 bases). The V gene's germline CDR1 is PRHDT and CDR2 FYEKMQ (reference sequence). The V end was cut by 2 bases, the J end by 6 bases, with 11 bases between. The CDR3 covers 14 residues. The CDR3 sequence is CASSLRSGVNEQFF. The CDR3 DNA follows: TGTGCCAGCAGCTTAAGGTCGGGGGTCAATGAGCAGTTCTTC. The entire variable domain, with the rest obtained from reference TRBV13 and TRBJ2-1, is as follows: AAGVIQSPRHLIKEKRETATLKCYPIPRHDTVYWYQQGPGQDPQFLISFYEKMQSDKGSIPDRFSAQQFSDYHSELNMSSLELGDSALYFCASSLRSGVNEQFFGPGTRLTVL.

The V gene is TRBV12-3 or TRBV12-4, the J gene TRBJ1-5; possibly TRBD1 for D (6 bases). The V gene lost 5 bases and the J gene lost 7 bases, with 9 bases spanning the gap. There are 12 residues in the CDR3. The CDR3 sequence: CASSLGQQPQHF. In DNA form, the CDR3 reads TGTGCCAGCAGTCTGGGACAACAGCCCCAGCATTTT.

J is TRBJ2-6 and V is TRBV12-3 or TRBV12-4; D is possibly TRBD2 (5 bases). This CDR3 is 13 amino acids long. Trimming removed 4 bases from V and 4 bases from J, with 5 bases in between. CDR3 sequence reads: CASSWRGANVLTF. CDR3 in DNA: TGTGCCAGCAGTTGGAGGGGGGCCAACGTCCTGACTTTC.

The chain recombines TRBV28 with TRBJ1-2; TRBD1 might be the D (5 bases). The V end was cut by 5 bases, the J end by 4 bases, with 11 bases between. Germline-derived CDR1 and CDR2 are MDHEN and SYDVKM. The CDR3 runs to 13 residues. CDR3 sequence: CASSRSGFYGYTF. The CDR3 bases are TGTGCCAGCAGTCGGTCAGGGTTCTATGGCTACACCTTC.

The chain couples TRBV12-2 to TRBJ1-6; whether TRBD1, the table's D call, matches the DNA was not checked. TRBV12-2 has pseudogene status. The CDR3 consists of 15 residues. Written as DNA, the CDR3 is TGTGCAAGTCGCTCAGAACAGGGTTTCGATTCACCCCTCCACTTT. This translates into CASRSEQGFDSPLHF.

The gene calls are TRBV9 and TRBJ2-6; perhaps D is TRBD1 or TRBD2 (5 bases each). In germline, CDR1 is SGDLS, CDR2 YYNGEE. The CDR3 contains 15 residues. The V end was cut by 6 bases, the J end by 0 bases, with 10 bases between. CDR3 sequence (DNA): TGTGCCAGCATGAAGGGGAGCTCTGGGGCCAACGTCCTGACTTTC. Encoded protein: CASMKGSSGANVLTF.

The J gene is TRBJ1-2, the V gene TRBV19; D gene ambiguous. Germline CDR1 and CDR2: LNHDA and SQIVND (reference sequence). There are 14 residues in the CDR3. The germline V and J ends were trimmed by 9 bases and 2 bases, with 16 bases remaining between them. The CDR3, as DNA: TGTGCCAGCCAAATGGGGATTAAAAACTATGGCTACACCTTC. Amino acid sequence: CASQMGIKNYGYTF.